Sequencing of this T cell receptor beta chain was carried out in a study of cytomegalovirus exposure and HLA in healthy donors. The CDR3 has 15 amino acids. After removal of 5 bases from V and 2 bases from J, the junction contained 7 bases not matched to a gene. CDR1 and CDR2 (germline): MNHEY, SVGAGI. Study results and caveats: Productive rates of about 90% or about 30% were seen for most TCR beta V segments in an earlier analysis. A classifier reportedly called cytomegalovirus status with high sensitivity and specificity. In a later analysis, V- and J-gene trimming of beta chains associated with a DCLRE1C missense variant, replicated independently.

The PCR had 60 Vbeta and 13 Jbeta primers. Per the study methods: Per a later analysis, the number of unique TCR beta chains was roughly 87 million, of which roughly 11 million were shared. Sequencing used immunoSEQ multiplex PCR; TCRdb keeps in-frame clones, though not all of them. The DNA was the basis for D and trimming; V, J and clone size are from that table. The sample contains around 170,000 clones, around 80% of which appear only once. Points on this clone: Its antigen is still unknown.

The clonotype was recovered from a man between 18 and 29 years old in good health and CMV-seronegative. Sequenced input: PBMCs. This chain links TRBV6-5 with TRBJ2-5; the match to TRBD1 covers 8 bases. The CDR3 bases are TGTGCCAGCAGTCTCGCCAGGACAGGGCAAGAGACCCAGTACTTC. Translating it yields CASSLARTGQETQYF.